These 13 T cell receptor beta chains share one sample of origin, sequenced in a study of cytomegalovirus exposure and HLA in healthy donors. The primer mix had 60 Vbeta and 13 Jbeta primers. The protocol was immunoSEQ multiplex PCR, while the TCRdb copy is restricted to in-frame clones and leaves out a portion. Its table records 150,000 to 200,000 clones. Input material: PBMCs. The receptors here all came from a woman aged 18-35 years in good health and CMV-seropositive.

The chain uses TRBV5-6 and TRBJ2-7, with 8 positions matching TRBD1. Germline CDR1 and CDR2: SGHDT and YYEEEE. The CDR3 length is 16 residues. V lost 2 bases, J lost 3 bases, and 10 bases stayed unmatched. CDR3 sequence reads: CASSLHLDRDHYEQYF. CDR3 coding DNA: TGTGCCAGCAGCTTACATTTGGACAGGGACCACTACGAGCAGTACTTC.

This chain joins TRBV4-1 and TRBJ2-3; 7 nucleotides match TRBD2. J gave up 2 bases and V 3 bases, and 11 bases lay outside the gene matches. CDR1 MGHRA and CDR2 YSYEKL come from the germline V gene. This CDR3 spans 17 amino acids. Written as DNA, the CDR3 is TGCGCCAGCAGCCATCCCACTGTTGCGGGAGCCACAGATACGCAGTATTTT. Residues: CASSHPTVAGATDTQYF.

The chain has TRBV10-3 and TRBJ2-7; 10 bases map to TRBD1. There are 14 residues in the CDR3. CDR1 is ENHRY and CDR2 is SYGVKD in the germline V gene. The ends lost 6 bases at V and 3 bases at J; junction bases unmatched: 5. This CDR3 is CAIRTGQGNYEQYF. The CDR3 region has the DNA TGTGCCATCAGGACGGGACAGGGGAACTACGAGCAGTACTTC.

J is TRBJ2-5 and V is TRBV5-4; 12 bases are shared with TRBD2. The germline gives CDR1 SGHNT, CDR2 YYREEE (reference sequence). V was clipped by 0 bases and J by 3 bases; unmatched bases: 0. The CDR3 totals 15 residues. The CDR3 nucleotides are TGTGCCAGCAGCTTGGCTAGCGGGGGGGAAGAGACCCAGTACTTC. Its translation is CASSLASGGEETQYF. The whole variable domain, filled in from reference TRBV5-4 and TRBJ2-5, reads ETGVTQSPTHLIKTRGQQVTLRCSSQSGHNTVSWYQQALGQGPQFIFQYYREEENGRGNFPPRFSGLQFPNYSSELNVNALELDDSALYLCASSLASGGEETQYFGPGTRLLVL.

The chain employs TRBV7-9 and TRBJ1-2; 8 nucleotides match TRBD1. CDR3 size: 14 residues. Per the germline V gene, CDR1 is SEHNR and CDR2 is FQNEAQ (reference sequence). V gave up 2 bases and J gave up 8 bases; unmatched junction bases: 7. The CDR3 DNA reads as TGTGCCAGCAGCTTACAGGGGGCGCTCTGGGGCTACACCTTC. Amino acids: CASSLQGALWGYTF.

The gene calls are TRBV6-4 and TRBJ2-3; 9 bases align to TRBD2. Trimming took 3 bases from V and 2 from J; bases not matched to a gene: 3. Germline lookup yields CDR1 MRHNA and CDR2 SNTAGT. The CDR3 has 15 residues. The CDR3, as DNA: TGTGCCAGCAGTGAGACTAGCGGTGCCACAGATACGCAGTATTTT. Its translation: CASSETSGATDTQYF.

The chain combines TRBV29-1 with TRBJ2-7, with TRBD1 matching over 7 bases. CDR1 and CDR2 from the germline V gene are SQVTM and ANQGSEA. The CDR3 is 14 amino acids. Losses at the gene ends were 0 bases for V and 3 bases for J; bases not matched to a gene: 5. This chain's CDR3 is CSVEDPPGGYEQYF. The DNA for the CDR3 is TGCAGCGTTGAAGATCCGCCAGGGGGCTACGAGCAGTACTTC.

The V call is TRBV30, the J call TRBJ2-7; 9 bases fit TRBD2. The CDR3 sequence is 13 residues long. The junction had 1 base not matched to a gene; V was cut back by 0 bases and J by 4 bases. Germline-derived CDR1 and CDR2 are GTSNPN and SVGIG (reference sequence). The CDR3 bases are TGTGCCTGGAGTGTAGCGGGGGGTTACGAGCAGTACTTC. Translation: CAWSVAGGYEQYF.

The chain recombines TRBV30 with TRBJ1-2; D gene unclear. CDR1 is GTSNPN, CDR2 SVGIG, per germline (reference sequence). The CDR3 runs 12 residues. V was clipped by 1 base and J by 12 bases, with 15 bases between them. DNA for the CDR3: TGTGCCTGGAGTGCCCTATCGAGAGGCCACACCTTC. Its protein is CAWSALSRGHTF.

The chain has TRBV12-5 and TRBJ2-7; tentatively, D is TRBD1 (6 bases). The germline V gene encodes CDR1 LGHNT and CDR2 FRNRAP. V shed 0 bases and J shed 5 bases, with 17 bases lying between them. The CDR3 covers 16 residues. This CDR3 reads CASGLVLRGNNNEQYF. The CDR3, as DNA: TGTGCTAGTGGTTTGGTACTCAGGGGCAATAATAACGAGCAGTACTTC. The entire variable domain, with the rest obtained from reference TRBV12-5 and TRBJ2-7, is as follows: DARVTQTPRHKVTEMGQEVTMRCQPILGHNTVFWYRQTMMQGLELLAYFRNRAPLDDSGMPKDRFSAEMPDATLATLKIQPSEPRDSAVYFCASGLVLRGNNNEQYFGPGTRLTVT.

The rearrangement joins TRBV27 to TRBJ2-7; D is perhaps TRBD1 (6 bases). V was trimmed by 5 bases and J by 0 bases, leaving 14 bases between them. CDR1 and CDR2 (germline): MNHEY, SMNVEV (reference sequence). This CDR3 is 15 amino acids long. CDR3 region: CASSLGSTGSYEQYF. CDR3 coding DNA: TGTGCCAGCAGTCTAGGCTCGACAGGCTCCTACGAGCAGTACTTC.

The V and J genes are TRBV19 and TRBJ2-5; 9 nucleotides align to TRBD2. There are 16 residues in the CDR3. Germline V gene data show CDR1 as LNHDA and CDR2 as SQIVND (reference sequence). J lost 1 base, V lost 6 bases, and 9 bases had no gene match. CDR3 sequence (DNA): TGTGCCAGTAGCCTCGGCGGGGGGGCTCGCCAAGAGACCCAGTACTTC. It codes for CASSLGGGARQETQYF.

V is TRBV23-1 and J is TRBJ1-2; TRBD1 aligns across 9 bases. TRBV23-1 falls under the ORF class, with uncertain function. CDR3 length: 16 residues. V lost 7 bases and J lost 3; bases outside the gene matches: 12. The CDR3: CASMGDRALSDYGYTF. The CDR3 nucleotides read TGCGCCAGCATGGGGGACAGGGCCTTGTCTGACTATGGCTACACCTTC.